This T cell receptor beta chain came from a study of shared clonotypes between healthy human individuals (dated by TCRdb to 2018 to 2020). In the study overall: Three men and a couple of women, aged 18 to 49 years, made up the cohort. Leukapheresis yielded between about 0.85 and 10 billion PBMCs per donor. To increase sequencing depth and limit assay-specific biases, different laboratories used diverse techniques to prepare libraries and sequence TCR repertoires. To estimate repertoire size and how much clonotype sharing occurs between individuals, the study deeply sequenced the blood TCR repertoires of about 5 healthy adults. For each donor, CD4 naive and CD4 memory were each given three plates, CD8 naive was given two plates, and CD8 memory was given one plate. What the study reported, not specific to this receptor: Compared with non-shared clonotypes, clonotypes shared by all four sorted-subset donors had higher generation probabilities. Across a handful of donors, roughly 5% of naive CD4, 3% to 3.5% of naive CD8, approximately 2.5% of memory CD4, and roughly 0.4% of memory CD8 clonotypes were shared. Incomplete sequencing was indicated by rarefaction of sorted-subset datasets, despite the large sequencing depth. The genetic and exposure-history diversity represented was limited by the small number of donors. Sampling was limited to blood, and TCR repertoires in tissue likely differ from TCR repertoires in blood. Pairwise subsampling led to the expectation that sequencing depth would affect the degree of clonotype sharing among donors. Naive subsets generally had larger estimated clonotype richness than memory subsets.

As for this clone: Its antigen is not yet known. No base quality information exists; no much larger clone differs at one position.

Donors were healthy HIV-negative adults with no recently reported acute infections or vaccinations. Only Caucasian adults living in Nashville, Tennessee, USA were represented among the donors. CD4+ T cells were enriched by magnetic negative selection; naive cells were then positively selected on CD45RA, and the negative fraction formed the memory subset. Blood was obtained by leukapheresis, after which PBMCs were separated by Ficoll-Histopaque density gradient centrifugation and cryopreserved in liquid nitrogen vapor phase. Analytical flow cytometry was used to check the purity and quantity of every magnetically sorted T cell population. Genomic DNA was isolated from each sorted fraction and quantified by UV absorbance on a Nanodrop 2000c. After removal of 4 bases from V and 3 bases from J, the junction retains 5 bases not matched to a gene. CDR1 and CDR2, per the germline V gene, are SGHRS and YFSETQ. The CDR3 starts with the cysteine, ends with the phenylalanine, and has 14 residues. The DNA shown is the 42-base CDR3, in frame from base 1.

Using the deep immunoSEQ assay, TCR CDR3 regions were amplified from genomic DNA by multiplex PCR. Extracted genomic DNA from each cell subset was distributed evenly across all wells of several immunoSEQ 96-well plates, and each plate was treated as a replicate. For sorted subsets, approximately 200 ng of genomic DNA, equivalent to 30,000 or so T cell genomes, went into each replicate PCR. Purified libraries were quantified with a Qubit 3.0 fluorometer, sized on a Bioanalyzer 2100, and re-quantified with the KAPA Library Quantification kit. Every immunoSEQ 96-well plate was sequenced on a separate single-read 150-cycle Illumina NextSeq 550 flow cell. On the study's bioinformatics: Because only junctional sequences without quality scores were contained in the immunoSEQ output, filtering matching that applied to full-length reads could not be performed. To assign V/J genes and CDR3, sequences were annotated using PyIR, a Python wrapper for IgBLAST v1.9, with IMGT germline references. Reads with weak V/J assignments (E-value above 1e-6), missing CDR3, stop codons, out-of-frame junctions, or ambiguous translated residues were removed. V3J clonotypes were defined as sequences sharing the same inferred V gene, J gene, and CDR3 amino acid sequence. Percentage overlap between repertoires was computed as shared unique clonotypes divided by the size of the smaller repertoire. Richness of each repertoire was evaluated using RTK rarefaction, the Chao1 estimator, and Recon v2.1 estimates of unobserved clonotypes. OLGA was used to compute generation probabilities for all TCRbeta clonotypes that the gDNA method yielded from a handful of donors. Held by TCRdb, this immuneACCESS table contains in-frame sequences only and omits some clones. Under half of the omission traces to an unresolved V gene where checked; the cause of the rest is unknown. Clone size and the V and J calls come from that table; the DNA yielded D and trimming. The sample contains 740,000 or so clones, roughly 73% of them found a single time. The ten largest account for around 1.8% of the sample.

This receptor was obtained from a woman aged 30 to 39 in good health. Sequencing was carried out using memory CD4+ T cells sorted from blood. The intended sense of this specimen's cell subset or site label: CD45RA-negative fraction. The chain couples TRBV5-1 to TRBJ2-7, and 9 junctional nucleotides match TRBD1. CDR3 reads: CASSPGQGNYEQYF. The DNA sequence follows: TGCGCCAGCAGCCCGGGACAGGGAAACTACGAGCAGTACTTC.